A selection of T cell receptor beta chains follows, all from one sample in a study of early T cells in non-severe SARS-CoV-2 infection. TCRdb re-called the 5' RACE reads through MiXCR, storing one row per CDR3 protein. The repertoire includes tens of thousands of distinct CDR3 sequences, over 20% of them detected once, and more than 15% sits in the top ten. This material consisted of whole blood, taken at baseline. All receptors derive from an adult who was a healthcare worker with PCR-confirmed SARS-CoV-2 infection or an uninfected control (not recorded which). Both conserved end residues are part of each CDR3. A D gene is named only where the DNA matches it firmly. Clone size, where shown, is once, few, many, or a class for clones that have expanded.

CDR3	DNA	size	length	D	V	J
CASSVAGTGGPTDTQYF	TGTGCCAGCAGCGTGGCCGGGACAGGGGGTCCGACAGATACGCAGTATTTT	few	17	TRBD1	TRBV9	TRBJ2-3
CASSPGTGNSPLHF	TGTGCCAGCAGTCCCGGGACCGGTAATTCACCCCTCCACTTT	NA	14	NA	TRBV12-3/TRBV12-4	TRBJ1-6
CASSFSAFGYTF	TGTGCCAGCAGCTTCTCAGCTTTTGGCTACACCTTC	many	12	NA	TRBV7-8	TRBJ1-2
CASSVDRGNQPQHF	TGTGCCAGCAGCGTTGACAGGGGGAATCAGCCCCAGCATTTT	few	14	TRBD1	TRBV11-2	TRBJ1-5
CASSAGGVYNEQFF	TGTGCCAGTTCAGCGGGGGGGGTTTACAATGAGCAGTTCTTC	NA	14	TRBD2	TRBV6-1	TRBJ2-1
CASSQTVGWGYTF	TGTGCCAGCAGCCAAACGGTCGGCTGGGGCTACACCTTC	NA	13	NA	TRBV3-1	TRBJ1-2
CASSPVKGFTDTQYF	TGTGCCAGCAGCCCGGTGAAGGGATTCACAGATACGCAGTATTTT	few	15	NA	TRBV6-2/TRBV6-3	TRBJ2-3
CASSLERDRGNTEAFF	TGTGCCAGCAGCTTGGAAAGGGACAGGGGGAACACTGAAGCTTTCTTT	NA	16	TRBD1	TRBV5-6	TRBJ1-1
CASSPLQGAGTEAFF	TGTGCCAGCAGTCCCCTACAGGGGGCAGGGACTGAAGCTTTCTTT	NA	15	TRBD1	TRBV12-3/TRBV12-4	TRBJ1-1
CSVSSYNEQFF	TGCAGCGTTAGCTCCTACAATGAGCAGTTCTTC	few	11	NA	TRBV29-1	TRBJ2-1
CASSIQGWGELFF	TGTGCCAGTAGTATACAGGGATGGGGGGAGCTGTTTTTT	many	13	NA	TRBV19	TRBJ2-2
CAVRDGEGEKLFF	TGTGCCGTTAGGGACGGTGAGGGTGAAAAACTGTTTTTT	few	13	NA	TRBV10-3	TRBJ1-4
CASSLGGTYIHNEQFF	TGTGCCAGCAGTTTAGGGGGTACCTACATCCACAATGAGCAGTTCTTC	NA	16	NA	TRBV12-3/TRBV12-4	TRBJ2-1
CASGRESAGSTDTQYF	TGTGCCAGCGGGCGTGAGTCGGCAGGGAGCACAGATACGCAGTATTTT	few	16	NA	TRBV2	TRBJ2-3
CASREQGSTDTQYF	TGTGCCAGCAGAGAACAGGGAAGCACAGATACGCAGTATTTT	few	14	NA	TRBV6-6	TRBJ2-3
CASSLSNGLAAETQYF	TGTGCCAGCAGCTTATCCAACGGACTAGCGGCAGAGACCCAGTACTTC	few	16	TRBD2	TRBV7-8	TRBJ2-5
CASRPPGQGTYGYTF	TGTGCCAGCAGACCCCCGGGACAAGGAACCTATGGCTACACCTTC	many	15	NA	TRBV12-3/TRBV12-4	TRBJ1-2
CASGEGNQPQHF	TGTGCCAGCGGCGAAGGCAATCAGCCCCAGCATTTT	NA	12	NA	TRBV7-9	TRBJ1-5
CASCYARLAGGRDTQYF	TGCGCCAGCTGTTACGCTAGACTAGCGGGGGGCAGAGATACGCAGTATTTT	NA	17	TRBD2	TRBV10-2	TRBJ2-3
CASSASLSNYGYTF	TGTGCCAGCAGTGCAAGTCTGTCTAACTATGGCTACACCTTC	few	14	NA	TRBV2	TRBJ1-2
CAISGTLNTEAFF	TGTGCCATCAGTGGTACTCTGAACACTGAAGCTTTCTTT	NA	13	NA	TRBV10-3	TRBJ1-1
CASSAKFFLKRAFF	TGTGCCAGTAGTGCTAAGTTTTTCCTCAAGCGAGCTTTCTTT	NA	14	NA	TRBV19	TRBJ1-1
CASSQVIPSGGPIPTQYF	TGCGCCAGCAGCCAAGTTATCCCTAGCGGGGGGCCGATCCCTACGCAGTATTTT	NA	18	TRBD2	TRBV4-1	TRBJ2-3
CASSLDRDGHAFF	TGTGCCAGCAGCTTGGATCGGGACGGACACGCTTTCTTT	NA	13	NA	TRBV7-2	TRBJ1-1
CASSHVQGAGTGELFF	TGTGCCAGCAGTCACGTACAGGGGGCTGGCACCGGGGAGCTGTTTTTT	NA	16	TRBD1	TRBV12-3/TRBV12-4	TRBJ2-2
CASSSAQGKDTGELFF	TGTGCCAGCAGCTCGGCACAGGGGAAGGACACCGGGGAGCTGTTTTTT	NA	16	TRBD1	TRBV5-4	TRBJ2-2
CASSALTGISTDTQYF	TGCGCCAGCAGCGCCCTGACGGGGATAAGCACAGATACGCAGTATTTT	NA	16	NA	TRBV5-1	TRBJ2-3
CASSFRIPGQGSTGELFF	TGTGCCAGCAGTTTCAGAATCCCGGGACAGGGGTCGACCGGGGAGCTGTTTTTT	NA	18	TRBD1	TRBV27	TRBJ2-2
CASSVTSRTEAFF	TGTGCCAGCAGCGTAACAAGCAGGACTGAAGCTTTCTTT	NA	13	NA	TRBV11-2	TRBJ1-1